Reported below is one T cell receptor (beta chain). Mismatch with germline at one junction end may stem from a read error. The data were taken from a study of CD8+CD57+ T cells in acquired aplastic anemia. Background on the study: Recorded DNA amounts for sorted CD4+ and CD8+ cells had an average of approximately 3 ug.

Researchers used genomic DNA as the template to profile TCR beta VDJ and CDR3. TCRdb itself ran the reads through MiXCR, one entry per CDR3 protein. The data show 200,000 to 250,000 distinct CDR3 sequences, almost 35% seen once. The TCR was taken from a human donor in good health, serving as a control. Sequencing was performed on sorted CD4+, CD8+, or CD8+CD57+ T cells (not recorded which) from PBMCs.

The CDR3 nucleotides are TGTGCCAGCAGTTTGGTCGATGGGGGCCCTGAGACCCAGCACTTC. As protein: CASSLVDGGPETQHF. The chain has TRBV12-3 or TRBV12-4 and TRBJ2-5; tentative D call: TRBD1 (6 bases). There are 15 residues in the CDR3.